This TCR beta chain was recovered during a study of T cells of healthy individuals. There are many counts of this clonotype. The V gene's germline CDR1 is SGHRS and CDR2 YFSETQ. With 3 bases clipped from V and 1 base from J, the junction kept 0 bases outside the gene matches. CDR3 length: 13 residues. TCRdb reanalysed the 5' RACE reads using MiXCR and keeps one entry per CDR3 protein. The sample has 60,000 to 70,000 distinct CDR3 sequences, 15% to 20% seen once. This chain joins TRBV5-1 and TRBJ2-7, with 8 bases fitting TRBD1. This TCR derives from a human donor in good health. CDR3 sequence reads: CASSWTGSYEQYF. The CDR3 nucleotides are TGCGCCAGCAGCTGGACAGGGTCCTACGAGCAGTACTTC.